The source of this T cell receptor (beta chain) is a study of blood T cell repertoires in COVID-19. Study summary: PBMCs, B-cell-depleted T cells, or T cells were the source of the cDNA or gDNA that made up the material.

The CDR3 is 13 amino acids. Germline CDR1 is SEHNR and CDR2 is FQNEAQ (reference sequence). Deletions cut 1 base from V and 0 bases from J, with 4 bases between. Profiling relied on immunoSEQ multiplex PCR, and the TCRdb table lists in-frame clones only, not all of them. The repertoire holds 200,000 or so clones, with 70% to 85% as singletons. The origin of this receptor is a human donor with acute or convalescent COVID-19. The donor label of this sample is uncertain. The sample consisted of peripheral blood. The rearrangement links TRBV7-9 to TRBJ2-7; D call uncertain. The CDR3 sequence is CASSLVLSYEQYF. The DNA for the CDR3 is TGTGCCAGCAGCTTAGTCCTCTCCTACGAGCAGTACTTC.